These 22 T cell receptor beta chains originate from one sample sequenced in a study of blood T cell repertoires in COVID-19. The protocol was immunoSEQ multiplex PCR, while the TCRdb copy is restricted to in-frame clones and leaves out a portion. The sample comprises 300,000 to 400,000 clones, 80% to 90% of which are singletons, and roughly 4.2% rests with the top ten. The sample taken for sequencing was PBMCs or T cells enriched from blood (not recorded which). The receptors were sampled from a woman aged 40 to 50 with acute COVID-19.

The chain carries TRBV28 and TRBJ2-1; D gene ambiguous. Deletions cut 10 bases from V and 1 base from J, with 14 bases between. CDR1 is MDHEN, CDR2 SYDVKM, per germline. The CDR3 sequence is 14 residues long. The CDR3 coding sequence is TGTGCCACTATGGGCCCTGGGTCCTACAATGAGCAGTTCTTC. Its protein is CATMGPGSYNEQFF.

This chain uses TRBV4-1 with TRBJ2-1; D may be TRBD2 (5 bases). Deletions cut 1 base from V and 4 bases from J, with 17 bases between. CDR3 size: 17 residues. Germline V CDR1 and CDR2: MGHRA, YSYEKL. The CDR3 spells CASSQVGKDLSYNEQFF. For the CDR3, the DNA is TGCGCCAGCAGCCAAGTCGGTAAGGACTTAAGTTACAATGAGCAGTTCTTC.

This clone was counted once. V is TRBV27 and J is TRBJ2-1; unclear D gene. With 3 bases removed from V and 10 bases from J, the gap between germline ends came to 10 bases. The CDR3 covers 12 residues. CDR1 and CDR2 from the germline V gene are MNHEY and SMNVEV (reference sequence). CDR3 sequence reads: CASSFRGNEQFF. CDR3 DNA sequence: TGTGCCAGCAGTTTTAGAGGAAACGAGCAGTTCTTC.

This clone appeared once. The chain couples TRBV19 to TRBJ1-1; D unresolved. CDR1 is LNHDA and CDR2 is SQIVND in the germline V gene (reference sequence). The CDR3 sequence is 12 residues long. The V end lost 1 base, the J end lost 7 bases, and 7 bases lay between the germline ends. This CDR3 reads CASSIVGDEAFF. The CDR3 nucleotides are TGTGCCAGTAGTATAGTCGGGGATGAAGCTTTCTTT.

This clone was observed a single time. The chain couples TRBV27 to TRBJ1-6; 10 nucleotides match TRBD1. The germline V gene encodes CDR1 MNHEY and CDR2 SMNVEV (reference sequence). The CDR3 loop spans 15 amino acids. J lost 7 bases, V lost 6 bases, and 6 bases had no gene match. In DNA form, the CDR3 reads TGTGCCAGCAGGACAGGGGGCGCGGAGAATTCACCCCTCCACTTT. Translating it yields CASRTGGAENSPLHF.

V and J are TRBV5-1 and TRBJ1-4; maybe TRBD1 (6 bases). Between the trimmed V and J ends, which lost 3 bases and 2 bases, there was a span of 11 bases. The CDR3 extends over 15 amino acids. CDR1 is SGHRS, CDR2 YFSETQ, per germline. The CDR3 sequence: CASSYGTSTNEKLFF. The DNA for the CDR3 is TGCGCCAGCAGCTACGGGACAAGTACTAATGAAAAACTGTTTTTT. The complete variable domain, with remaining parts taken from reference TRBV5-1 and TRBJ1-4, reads KAGVTQTPRYLIKTRGQQVTLSCSPISGHRSVSWYQQTPGQGLQFLFEYFSETQRNKGNFPGRFSGRQFSNSRSEMNVSTLELGDSALYLCASSYGTSTNEKLFFGSGTQLSVL.

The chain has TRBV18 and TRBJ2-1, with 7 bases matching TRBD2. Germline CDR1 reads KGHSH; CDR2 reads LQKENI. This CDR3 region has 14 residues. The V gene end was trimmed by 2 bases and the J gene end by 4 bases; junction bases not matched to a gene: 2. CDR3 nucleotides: TGTGCCAGCTCACCAGGGCGGGAGTACAATGAGCAGTTCTTC. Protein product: CASSPGREYNEQFF.

The CDR3 protein is CASSQDPLTDTQYF. CDR3 nucleotide sequence: TGTGCCAGCAGCCAAGATCCCCTCACAGATACGCAGTATTTT. The gene calls are TRBV3-1 (or the pseudogene TRBV3-2) and TRBJ2-3; no reliable D call. Germline-derived CDR1 and CDR2 are LGHDT and YNNKEL (reference sequence). Trimming removed 0 bases from V and 2 bases from J, with 6 bases in between. There are 14 residues in the CDR3.

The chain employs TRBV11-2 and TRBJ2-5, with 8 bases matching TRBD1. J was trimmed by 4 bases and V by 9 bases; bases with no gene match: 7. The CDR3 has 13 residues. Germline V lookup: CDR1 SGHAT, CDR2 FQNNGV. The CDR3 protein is CASTGGSGETQYF. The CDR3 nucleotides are TGTGCCAGTACAGGGGGGTCGGGAGAGACCCAGTACTTC. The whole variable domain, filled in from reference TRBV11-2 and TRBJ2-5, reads EAGVAQSPRYKIIEKRQSVAFWCNPISGHATLYWYQQILGQGPKLLIQFQNNGVVDDSQLPKDRFSAERLKGVDSTLKIQPAKLEDSAVYLCASTGGSGETQYFGPGTRLLVL.

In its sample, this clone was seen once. This CDR3 is CASSLEFMSGYEQYF. In DNA form, the CDR3 reads TGTGCCAGCAGCTTAGAGTTTATGTCGGGCTACGAGCAGTACTTC. The genes are TRBV7-2 and TRBJ2-7; D is unclear. The CDR3 spans 15 residues. Per the germline V gene, CDR1 is SGHTA and CDR2 is FQGNSA. Trimming stripped 1 base from V and 3 bases from J, with 13 bases between.

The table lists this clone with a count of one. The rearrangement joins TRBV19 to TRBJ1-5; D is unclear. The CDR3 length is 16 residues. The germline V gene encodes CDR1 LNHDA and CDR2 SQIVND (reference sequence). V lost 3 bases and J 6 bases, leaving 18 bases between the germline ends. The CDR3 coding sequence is TGTGCCAGTAGTATTGCGAGATGGGGTGAGGGTCAGCCCCAGCATTTT. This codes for CASSIARWGEGQPQHF. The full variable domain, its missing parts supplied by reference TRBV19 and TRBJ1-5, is DGGITQSPKYLFRKEGQNVTLSCEQNLNHDAMYWYRQDPGQGLRLIYYSQIVNDFQKGDIAEGYSVSREKKESFPLTVTSAQKNPTAFYLCASSIARWGEGQPQHFGDGTRLSIL.

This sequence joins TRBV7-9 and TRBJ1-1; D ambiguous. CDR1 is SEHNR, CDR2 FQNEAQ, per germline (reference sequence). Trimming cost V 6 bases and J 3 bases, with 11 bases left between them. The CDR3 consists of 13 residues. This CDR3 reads CASRDGGYTEAFF. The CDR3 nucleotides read TGTGCCAGCAGGGACGGAGGGTACACTGAAGCTTTCTTT. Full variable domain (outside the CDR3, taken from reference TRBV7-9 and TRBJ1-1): DTGVSQNPRHKITKRGQNVTFRCDPISEHNRLYWYRQTLGQGPEFLTYFQNEAQLEKSRLLSDRFSAERPKGSFSTLEIQRTEQGDSAMYLCASRDGGYTEAFFGQGTRLTVV.

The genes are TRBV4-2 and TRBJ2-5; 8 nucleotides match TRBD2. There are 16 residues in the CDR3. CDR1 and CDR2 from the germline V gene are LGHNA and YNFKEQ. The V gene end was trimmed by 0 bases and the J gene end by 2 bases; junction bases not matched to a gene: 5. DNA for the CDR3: TGTGCCAGCAGCCAAGATCGGACTAGCCAACAAGAGACCCAGTACTTC. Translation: CASSQDRTSQQETQYF.

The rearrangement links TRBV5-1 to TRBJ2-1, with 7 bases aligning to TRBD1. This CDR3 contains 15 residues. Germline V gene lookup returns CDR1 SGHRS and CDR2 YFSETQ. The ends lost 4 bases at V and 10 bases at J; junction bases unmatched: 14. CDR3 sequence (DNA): TGCGCCAGCAGCGTGGAGGACGGGACAGTGGGCGAGCAGTTCTTC. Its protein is CASSVEDGTVGEQFF.

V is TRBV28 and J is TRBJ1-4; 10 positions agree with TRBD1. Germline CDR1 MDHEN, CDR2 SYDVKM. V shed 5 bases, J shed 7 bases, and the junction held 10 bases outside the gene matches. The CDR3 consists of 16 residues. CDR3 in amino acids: CASSPPAGQGTEKLFF. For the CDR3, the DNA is TGTGCCAGCAGTCCCCCCGCGGGACAGGGGACTGAAAAACTGTTTTTT.

The CDR3 bases are TGTGCCACCAAAAAGGGGGCGCGGGGAGAGCAGTACTTC. Translating it yields CATKKGARGEQYF. The V call is TRBV24-1, the J call TRBJ2-7; possible D gene TRBD1, 7 bases. The CDR3 covers 13 residues. Trimming left V 8 bases short and J 7 bases short, with 17 bases between. CDR1 and CDR2 from the germline V gene are KGHDR and SFDVKD.

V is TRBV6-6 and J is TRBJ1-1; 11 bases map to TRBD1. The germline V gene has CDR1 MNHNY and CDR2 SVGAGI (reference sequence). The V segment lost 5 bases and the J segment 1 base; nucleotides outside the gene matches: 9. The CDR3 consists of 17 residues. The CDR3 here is CASSRPGQGGKNTEAFF. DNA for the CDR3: TGTGCCAGCAGTCGCCCGGGACAGGGGGGAAAGAACACTGAAGCTTTCTTT.

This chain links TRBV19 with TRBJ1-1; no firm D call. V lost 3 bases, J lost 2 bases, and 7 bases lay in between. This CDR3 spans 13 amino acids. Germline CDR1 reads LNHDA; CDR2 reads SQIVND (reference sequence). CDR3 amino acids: CASSMPVNTEAFF. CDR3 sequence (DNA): TGTGCCAGTAGTATGCCAGTAAACACTGAAGCTTTCTTT.

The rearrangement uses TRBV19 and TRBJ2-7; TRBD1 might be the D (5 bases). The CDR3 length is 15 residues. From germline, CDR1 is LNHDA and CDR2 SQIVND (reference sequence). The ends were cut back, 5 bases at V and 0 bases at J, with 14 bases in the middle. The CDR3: CASSQTATYSYEQYF. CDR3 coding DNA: TGTGCCAGTAGTCAGACAGCGACGTACTCCTACGAGCAGTACTTC.

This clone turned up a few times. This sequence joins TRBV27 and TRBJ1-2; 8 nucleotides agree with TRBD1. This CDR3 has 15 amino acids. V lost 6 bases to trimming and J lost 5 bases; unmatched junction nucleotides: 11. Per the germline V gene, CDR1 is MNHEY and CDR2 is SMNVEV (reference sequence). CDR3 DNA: TGTGCCAGCAGCCACGGACAGGGTGCCTATTATGGCTACACCTTC. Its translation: CASSHGQGAYYGYTF.

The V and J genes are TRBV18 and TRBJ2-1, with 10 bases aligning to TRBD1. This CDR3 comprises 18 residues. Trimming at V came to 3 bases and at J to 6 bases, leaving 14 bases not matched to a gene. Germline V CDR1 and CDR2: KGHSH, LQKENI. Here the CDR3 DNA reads TGTGCCAGCTCACCCAGTACTAAGGGACAGGGGTTTCGCAATGAGCAGTTCTTC. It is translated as CASSPSTKGQGFRNEQFF.

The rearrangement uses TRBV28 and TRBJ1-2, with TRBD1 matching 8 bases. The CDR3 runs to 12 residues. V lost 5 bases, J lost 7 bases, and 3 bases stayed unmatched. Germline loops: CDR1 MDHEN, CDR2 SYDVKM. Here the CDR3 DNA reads TGTGCCAGCAGTAGACAGGGGTCTGGCTACACCTTC. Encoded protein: CASSRQGSGYTF.